This note documents a single T cell receptor (beta chain) sequence. The CDR3 extends over 16 amino acids. V dropped 4 bases and J dropped 0 bases, with 13 bases sitting between them. Profiling relied on immunoSEQ multiplex PCR, and the TCRdb table lists in-frame clones only, not all of them. This sample has more than 90,000 clones, with 88% found just once. The data derive from a study of radiotherapy plus CTLA-4 blockade in lung cancer. The chain couples TRBV23-1 to TRBJ1-3, with D possibly TRBD1 on 5 matching bases. TRBV23-1 is annotated as an ORF whose role is uncertain. This clonotype was sampled from a human donor with non-small cell lung cancer that progressed on radiotherapy plus ipilimumab. The specimen was peripheral blood, collected from a patient treated with radiotherapy plus ipilimumab. The CDR3 DNA follows: TGCGCCAGCAGTCCGGTGGGGCAGAACTCTGGAAACACCATATATTTT. It yields the protein CASSPVGQNSGNTIYF.